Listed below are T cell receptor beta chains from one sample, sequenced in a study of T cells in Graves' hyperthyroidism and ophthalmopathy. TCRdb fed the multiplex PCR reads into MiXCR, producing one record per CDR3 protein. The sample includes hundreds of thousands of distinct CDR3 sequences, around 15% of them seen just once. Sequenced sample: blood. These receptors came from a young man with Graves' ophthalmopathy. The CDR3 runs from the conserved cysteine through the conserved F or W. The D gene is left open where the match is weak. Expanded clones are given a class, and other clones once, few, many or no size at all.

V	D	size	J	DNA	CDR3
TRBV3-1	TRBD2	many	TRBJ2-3	TGTGCCAGCAGCCGCCGACTAGCGGGGGGAGAAGATACGCAGTATTTT	CASSRRLAGGEDTQYF
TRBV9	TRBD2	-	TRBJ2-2	TGTGCCAGCAGCGTAGGGACTAGCGCCCGAACCGGGGAGCTGTTTTTT	CASSVGTSARTGELFF
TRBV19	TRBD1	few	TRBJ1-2	TGTGCCAGTAGTATACCCTCGGGACAGGGGAAAATAAATGGCTACACCTTC	CASSIPSGQGKINGYTF
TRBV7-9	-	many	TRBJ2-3	TGTGCCAGCAGCTTACTGGCAGTAATTACAGATACGCAGTATTTT	CASSLLAVITDTQYF
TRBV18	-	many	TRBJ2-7	TGTGCCAGCTCCTCCCGGGACGGATCCTACGAGCAGTACTTC	CASSSRDGSYEQYF
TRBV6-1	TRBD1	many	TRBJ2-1	TGTGCCAGCAGGTTTTGGGGGACAGGGGGCTACAATGAGCAGTTCTTC	CASRFWGTGGYNEQFF
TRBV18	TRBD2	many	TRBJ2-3	TGTGCCAGCTCATCAAGGACTAGCGGGAGTTTCGCAGATACGCAGTATTTT	CASSSRTSGSFADTQYF
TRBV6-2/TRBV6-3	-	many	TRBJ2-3	TGTGCCAGCAGTTACTCGACTAGAGGAGGGACAGATACGCAGTATTTT	CASSYSTRGGTDTQYF
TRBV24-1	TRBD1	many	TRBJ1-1	TGTGCCACCCCGCGACGCGCCCAGGGGGTTCTGTGGAAGAACACTGAAGCTTTCTTT	CATPRRAQGVLWKNTEAFF
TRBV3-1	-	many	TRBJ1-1	TGTGCCAGCAGCCAAGGTTCAGGTTATACTGAAGCTTTCTTT	CASSQGSGYTEAFF
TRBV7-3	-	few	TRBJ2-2	TGTGCCAGCAGCCACAGGGGAGGTACCGGGGAGCTGTTTTTT	CASSHRGGTGELFF
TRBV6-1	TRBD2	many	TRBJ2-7	TGTGCCAGCAGTTATACCGGGAGTAGCGGGATACCCTACGAGCAGTACTTC	CASSYTGSSGIPYEQYF
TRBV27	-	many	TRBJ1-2	TGTGCCAGCAGTTTCAGGCCTCATCACTATGGCTACACCTTC	CASSFRPHHYGYTF
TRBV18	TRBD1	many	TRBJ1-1	TGTGCCAGCTCACCCAAACAGGGGATACACACTGAAGCTTTCTTT	CASSPKQGIHTEAFF
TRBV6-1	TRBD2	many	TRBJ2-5	TGTGCCACCTCCTCCAAGGCGGGGGGGGCAGAGACCCAGTACTTC	CATSSKAGGAETQYF
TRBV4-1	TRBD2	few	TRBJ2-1	TGCGCCAGCAGCCAAGTCGGCCTAGCGGGAGTTGGTGAGCAGTTCTTC	CASSQVGLAGVGEQFF
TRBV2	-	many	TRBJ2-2	TGTGCCAGCAGTGATTTCTTAAGTAACACCGGGGAGCTGTTTTTT	CASSDFLSNTGELFF
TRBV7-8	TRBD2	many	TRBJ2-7	TGTGCCAGCAGCTACATCAGGGACTACTCCTACGAGCAGTACTTC	CASSYIRDYSYEQYF
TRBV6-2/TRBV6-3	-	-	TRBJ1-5	TGTGCCAGCAAGCCCGAACTTAGCAATCAGCCCCAGCATTTT	CASKPELSNQPQHF
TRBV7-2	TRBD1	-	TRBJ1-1	TGTGCCAGCAGCTGGGGGGACAGGGTGAACACTGAAGCTTTCTTT	CASSWGDRVNTEAFF
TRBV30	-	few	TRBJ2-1	TGTGCCTGGACTACGGGGCGCTCCTACAATGAGCAGTTCTTC	CAWTTGRSYNEQFF
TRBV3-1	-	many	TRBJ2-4	TGTGCCAGCAGCCAAGACCTGGTAACCAAAAACATTCAGTACTTC	CASSQDLVTKNIQYF
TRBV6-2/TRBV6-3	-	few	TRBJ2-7	TGTGCCAGCAGCTTAACCTCGGACGGACTATCCGAGCAGTACTTC	CASSLTSDGLSEQYF
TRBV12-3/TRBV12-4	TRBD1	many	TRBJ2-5	TGTGCCAGCAGTTTACGGGACAGGGGATCCCAAGAGACCCAGTACTTC	CASSLRDRGSQETQYF
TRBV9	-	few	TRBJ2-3	TGTGCCAGCAGCGCTAACCCAGGAACAGATGCGCAGTATTTT	CASSANPGTDAQYF
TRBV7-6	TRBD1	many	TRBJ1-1	TGTGCCACCAAGGGACAGATGAACACTGAAGCTTTCTTT	CATKGQMNTEAFF
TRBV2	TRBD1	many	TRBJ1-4	TGTGCCAGCAGTGAGCGGACAGGAGTTAATGAAAAACTGTTTTTT	CASSERTGVNEKLFF
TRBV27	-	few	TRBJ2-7	TGTGCCAGCAGTCCAAGGGACAACCGATACGAGCAGCACTTC	CASSPRDNRYEQHF
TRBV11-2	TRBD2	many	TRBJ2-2	TGTGCCAGCAGCTTACGCCTTAGTGGCGGGAGAGGAACCGGGGAGCTGTTTTTT	CASSLRLSGGRGTGELFF
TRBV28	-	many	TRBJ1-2	TGTGCCAGCAGTCTTCAGGGTTTGGCCTATGGCTACACCTTC	CASSLQGLAYGYTF
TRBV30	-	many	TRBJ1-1	TGTGCCTGGAGTGTACTCAGGGTAGGTGAAGCTTTCTTT	CAWSVLRVGEAFF
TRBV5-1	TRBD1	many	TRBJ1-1	TGCGCCAGCAGTCACGGACAGGGGGGCATGAACACTGAAGCTTTCTTT	CASSHGQGGMNTEAFF
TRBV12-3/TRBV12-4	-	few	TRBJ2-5	TGTGCCAGCAGCCCAGACTACGGAGAGACCCAGTACTTC	CASSPDYGETQYF
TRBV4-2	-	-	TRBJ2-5	TGTGCCAGCAGCCCTTCCTGGGAGTACCAAGAGACCCAGTACTTC	CASSPSWEYQETQYF
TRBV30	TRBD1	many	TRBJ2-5	TGTGCCTGGGCCCCAGGGGGCTTGGAGACCCAGTACTTC	CAWAPGGLETQYF
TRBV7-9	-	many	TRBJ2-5	TGTGCCAGCAGCCCGATTAGGACAGTTATCGAGACCCAGTACTTC	CASSPIRTVIETQYF
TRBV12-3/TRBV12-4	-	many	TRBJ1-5	TGTGCCAGCAGCCCACAGGGTTTTGGCAATCAGCCCCAGCATTTT	CASSPQGFGNQPQHF
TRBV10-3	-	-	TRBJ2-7	TGTGCCATCAGTGAGGAAAGGAGCGGAGTATCCTACGAGCAGTACTTC	CAISEERSGVSYEQYF
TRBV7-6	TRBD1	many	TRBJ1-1	TGTGCCAGCAGCTTACCCCCGGGACAGGGTTTTCGAAACACTGAAGCTTTCTTT	CASSLPPGQGFRNTEAFF
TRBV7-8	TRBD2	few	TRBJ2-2	TGTGCCAGCAGCTTAGAGTACGGGGGAGGGGCCGGGGAGCTGTTTTTT	CASSLEYGGGAGELFF
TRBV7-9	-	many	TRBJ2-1	TGTGCCAGCAGCTTAGCGAGGACAGTCTCCTACAATGAGCAGTTCTTC	CASSLARTVSYNEQFF
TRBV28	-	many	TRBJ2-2	TGTGCCAGCAGTTTATCGGGGGACACCGGGGAGCTGTTTTTT	CASSLSGDTGELFF
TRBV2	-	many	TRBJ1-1	TGTGCCAGCAGTTTACAGGGCCTAGAGAGCACTGAAGCTTTCTTT	CASSLQGLESTEAFF
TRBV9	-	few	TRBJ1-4	TGTGCCAGCAGCTCCGGACAGATTGAAAAACTGTTTTTT	CASSSGQIEKLFF
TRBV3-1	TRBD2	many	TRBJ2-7	TGTGCCAGCAGCCAAGGGAACGGGAGGGCCTACGAGCAGTACTTC	CASSQGNGRAYEQYF
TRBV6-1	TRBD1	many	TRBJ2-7	TGTGCCAGCACTAGGGCGGGACAGGGCTCCTACGAGCAGTACTTC	CASTRAGQGSYEQYF
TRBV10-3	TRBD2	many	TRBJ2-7	TGTGCCATCAGTGAATGGACTAGCGGGAGAAGCGAGCAGTACTTC	CAISEWTSGRSEQYF